These 11 T cell receptor beta chains share one sample of origin, sequenced in a study of CD8+CD57+ T cells in acquired aplastic anemia. Genomic DNA acted as the template from which TCR beta VDJ combination and CDR3 sequence profiling were carried out. TCRdb ran MiXCR on the reads and lists one entry per CDR3 protein. The repertoire holds 150,000 to 200,000 distinct CDR3 sequences, with about 60% as singletons. Sequenced material: sorted CD4+, CD8+, or CD8+CD57+ T cells (not recorded which) from PBMCs. These receptors all stem from a human donor in good health.

The V gene is TRBV9, the J gene TRBJ1-1, with unresolved D. The CDR3 has 13 amino acids. V dropped 3 bases and J dropped 3 bases, with 9 bases sitting between them. Germline loops: CDR1 SGDLS, CDR2 YYNGEE. The CDR3 region has the DNA TGTGCCAGCAGCGGCAAGGACCACACTGAAGCTTTCTTT. This codes for CASSGKDHTEAFF. The full variable domain, its missing parts supplied by reference TRBV9 and TRBJ1-1, is DSGVTQTPKHLITATGQRVTLRCSPRSGDLSVYWYQQSLDQGLQFLIQYYNGEERAKGNILERFSAQQFPDLHSELNLSSLELGDSALYFCASSGKDHTEAFFGQGTRLTVV.

This clonotype has at least ten counts. The rearrangement uses TRBV10-3 and TRBJ1-1; D is ambiguous. Germline V gives CDR1 ENHRY, CDR2 SYGVKD. CDR3 length: 13 amino acids. Trimming took off 6 bases at V and 1 base at J, with 9 bases between the two ends. The CDR3 reads CAISPGSNTEAFF. CDR3 bases: TGTGCCATCAGCCCTGGGTCGAACACTGAAGCTTTCTTT.

This clonotype has just a few counts. The V call is TRBV3-1, the J call TRBJ2-1; TRBD2 matches 8 bases. CDR3 length: 17 amino acids. J gave up 0 bases and V 0 bases, and 4 bases lay outside the gene matches. Germline V lookup: CDR1 LGHDT, CDR2 YNNKEL (reference sequence). The CDR3 DNA reads as TGTGCCAGCAGCCAAGACATCAGCGGGAGCTCCTACAATGAGCAGTTCTTC. Translating it yields CASSQDISGSSYNEQFF.

The chain links TRBV11-3 to TRBJ2-7, with D possibly being TRBD2 (5 bases). CDR1 and CDR2 (germline): SGHNT, YENEEA. V gave up 3 bases and J gave up 2 bases, with 14 bases separating them. The CDR3 totals 15 residues. CDR3 residues: CASSLGVGVPYEQYF. CDR3 in DNA: TGTGCCAGCAGCTTGGGAGTCGGGGTCCCCTACGAGCAGTACTTC.

The rearrangement uses TRBV7-6 and TRBJ2-7; 11 bases align to TRBD2. Germline loops: CDR1 SGHVS, CDR2 FNYEAQ. CDR3 length: 14 amino acids. Germline trimming cut 5 bases from V and 4 bases from J; bases unmatched to any gene: 4. Here the CDR3 DNA reads TGTGCCAGCAGCAAACTAGCGGGAGTGTACGAGCAGTACTTC. It encodes CASSKLAGVYEQYF.

The count of this clonotype is one. At one end the junction does not follow the germline gene, possibly because of a read error. The CDR3 nucleotides are TGCAGTGCTAAAGGAGGACACCTCTTT. Translating it yields CSAKGGHLF. The chain employs TRBV20-1 and TRBJ1-1; perhaps TRBD1 as D (5 bases). Germline V gene data show CDR1 as DFQATT and CDR2 as SNEGSKA (reference sequence). The CDR3 extends over 9 amino acids.

The V and J genes are TRBV20-1 and TRBJ1-6, with 9 positions matching TRBD1. Germline CDR1 reads DFQATT; CDR2 reads SNEGSKA (reference sequence). The trim removed 4 bases at V and 9 bases at J, leaving 7 bases unmatched. This CDR3 region has 14 residues. The chain's CDR3 is CSAISGQGRSPLHF. Written as DNA, the CDR3 is TGCAGTGCTATTTCGGGACAGGGACGTTCACCCCTCCACTTT.

The genes are TRBV7-6 and TRBJ2-7; TRBD2 might be the D (6 bases). The CDR3 is made up of 13 amino acids. V was shortened by 5 bases and J by 7 bases, with 15 bases between the two germline ends. Germline V gene data show CDR1 as SGHVS and CDR2 as FNYEAQ. The CDR3 DNA reads TGTGCCAGCAGCCGGGACTCCCTGGGGGAGCAGTACTTC. Protein product: CASSRDSLGEQYF.

Of note for this clonotype: A much larger clone lies a single base off, so this may be a read error. The genes are TRBV27 and TRBJ2-5; D gene uncertain. V lost 4 bases, J lost 5 bases, and 8 bases lay in between. Germline V gene sequence: CDR1 MNHEY, CDR2 SMNVEV (reference sequence). The CDR3 length is 12 residues. CDR3 sequence reads: CASSSVGETQYF. CDR3 nucleotides: TGTGCCAGCAGTTCAGTAGGGGAGACCCAGTACTTC.

The chain couples TRBV7-2 to TRBJ1-5, with D hard to call. Trimming removed 3 bases at V and 2 bases at J, with 8 bases between. CDR1 SGHTA and CDR2 FQGNSA come from the germline V gene. The CDR3 extends over 14 amino acids. The DNA of the CDR3 is TGTGCCAGCAGCTTCCGGGAAGGCAATCAGCCCCAGCATTTT. As protein: CASSFREGNQPQHF.

V gene TRBV7-3 combines with J gene TRBJ2-7; 12 positions match TRBD1. V was clipped by 5 bases and J by 7 bases; unmatched bases: 9. The germline V gene encodes CDR1 SGHTA and CDR2 FQGTGA. This CDR3 comprises 15 residues. The CDR3 region has the DNA TGTGCCAGCAGCCTAGGGACAGGGGGCTTGGGGGAGCAGTACTTC. This encodes CASSLGTGGLGEQYF.